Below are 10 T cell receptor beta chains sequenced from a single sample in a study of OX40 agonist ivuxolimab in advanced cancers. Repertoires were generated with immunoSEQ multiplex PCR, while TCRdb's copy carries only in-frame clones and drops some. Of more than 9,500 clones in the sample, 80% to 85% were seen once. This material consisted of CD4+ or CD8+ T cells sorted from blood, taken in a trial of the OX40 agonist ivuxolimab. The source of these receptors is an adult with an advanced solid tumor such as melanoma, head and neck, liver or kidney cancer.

As DNA, the CDR3 is TGTGCCAGCAGCGGAAAGACAGGGCGAGCGGGCACTGAAGCTTTCTTT. It yields the protein CASSGKTGRAGTEAFF. The chain links TRBV9 to TRBJ1-1; 7 bases are shared with TRBD1. The germline V gene encodes CDR1 SGDLS and CDR2 YYNGEE. The CDR3 contains 16 residues. V lost 3 bases, J lost 4 bases, and 12 bases stayed unmatched.

CDR3 nucleotide sequence: TGTGCCAGCAGTTACTTACTAGCCGGAGAGCAGTACTTC. Encoded protein: CASSYLLAGEQYF. The chain uses TRBV6-5 and TRBJ2-7, with D perhaps TRBD2 (6 bases). Germline V lookup: CDR1 MNHEY, CDR2 SVGAGI. Trimming removed 1 base from V and 7 bases from J, with 11 bases in between. CDR3 length equals 13 residues.

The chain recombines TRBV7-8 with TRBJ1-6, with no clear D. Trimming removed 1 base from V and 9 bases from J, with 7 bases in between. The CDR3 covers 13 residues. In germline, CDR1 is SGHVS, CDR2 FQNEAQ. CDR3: CASSLERSSPLHF. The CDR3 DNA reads TGTGCCAGCAGCTTAGAGAGGAGTTCACCCCTCCACTTT.

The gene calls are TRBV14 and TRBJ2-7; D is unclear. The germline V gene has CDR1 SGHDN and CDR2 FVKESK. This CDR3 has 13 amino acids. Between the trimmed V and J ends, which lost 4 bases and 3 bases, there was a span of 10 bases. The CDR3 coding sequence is TGTGCCAGCAGCCCCCGAAGGGTCTACGAGCAGTACTTC. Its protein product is CASSPRRVYEQYF. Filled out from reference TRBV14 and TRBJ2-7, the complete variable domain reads EAGVTQFPSHSVIEKGQTVTLRCDPISGHDNLYWYRRVMGKEIKFLLHFVKESKQDESGMPNNRFLAERTGGTYSTLKVQPAELEDSGVYFCASSPRRVYEQYFGPGTRLTVT.

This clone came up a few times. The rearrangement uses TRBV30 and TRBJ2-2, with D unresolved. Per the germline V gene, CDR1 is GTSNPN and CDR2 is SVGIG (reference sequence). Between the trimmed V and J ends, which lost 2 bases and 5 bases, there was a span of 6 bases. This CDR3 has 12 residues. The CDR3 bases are TGTGCCTGGAGTCCGTGGACCGGGGAGCTGTTTTTT. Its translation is CAWSPWTGELFF.

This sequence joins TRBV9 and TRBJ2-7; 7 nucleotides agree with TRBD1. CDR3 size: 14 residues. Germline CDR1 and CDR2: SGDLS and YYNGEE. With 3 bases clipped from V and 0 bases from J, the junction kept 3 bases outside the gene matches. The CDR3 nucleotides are TGTGCCAGCAGCGAGTGGGACAGCTCCTACGAGCAGTACTTC. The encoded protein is CASSEWDSSYEQYF.

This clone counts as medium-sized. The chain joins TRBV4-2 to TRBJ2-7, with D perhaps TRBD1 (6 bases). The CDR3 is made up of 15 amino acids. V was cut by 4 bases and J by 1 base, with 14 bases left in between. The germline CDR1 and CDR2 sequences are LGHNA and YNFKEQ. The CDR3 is CASSPQSTGSYEQYF. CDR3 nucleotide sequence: TGTGCCAGCAGCCCCCAAAGTACAGGGTCCTACGAGCAGTACTTC.

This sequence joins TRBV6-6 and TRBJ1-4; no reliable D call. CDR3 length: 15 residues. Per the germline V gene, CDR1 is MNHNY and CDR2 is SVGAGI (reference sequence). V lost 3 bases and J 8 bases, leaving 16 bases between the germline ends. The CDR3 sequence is CASSYPDGTGEKLFF. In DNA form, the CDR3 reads TGTGCCAGCAGTTATCCGGACGGAACGGGGGAAAAACTGTTTTTT.

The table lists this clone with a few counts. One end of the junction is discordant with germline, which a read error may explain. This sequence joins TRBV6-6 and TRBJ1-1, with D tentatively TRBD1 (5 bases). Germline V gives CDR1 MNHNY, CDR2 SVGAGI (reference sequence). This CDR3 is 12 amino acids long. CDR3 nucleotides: TGTGCCACCAGTCGGGGGGTCTCTGAAGCTTTCTTT. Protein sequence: CATSRGVSEAFF.

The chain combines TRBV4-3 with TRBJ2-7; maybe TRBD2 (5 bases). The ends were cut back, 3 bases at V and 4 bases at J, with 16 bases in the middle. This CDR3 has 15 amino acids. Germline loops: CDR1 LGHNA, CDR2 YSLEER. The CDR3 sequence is CASSQARVALYEQYF. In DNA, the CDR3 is TGCGCCAGCAGCCAGGCCCGGGTAGCGTTGTACGAGCAGTACTTC.